The rows below give T cell receptor beta chains drawn from one sample of a study of beta chain features in type 1 diabetes. Data came from immunoSEQ multiplex PCR; TCRdb stores just in-frame clones and leaves some out. Found here are just over 600,000 clones, roughly 15% of them singletons; the top ten hold 0.07% to 0.095%. Specimen: naive CD4+ T cells from blood. These receptors all stem from a young man in good health. CDR3s include the opening cysteine and the closing phenylalanine or tryptophan. Each record gives: V gene, D gene, clone size, J gene, CDR3 protein, CDR3 DNA. D genes are given only for firm matches. Clone sizes are given selectively: once, few, many, or a class where the clone is expanded.

TRBV5-4	TRBD1	.	TRBJ1-1	CASSLRDRGFTEAFF	TGTGCCAGCAGCTTGCGTGACAGGGGGTTCACTGAAGCTTTCTTT
TRBV11-2	.	.	TRBJ2-2	CASSRLRGELFF	TGTGCCAGCAGCCGCCTCCGCGGGGAGCTGTTTTTT
TRBV5-6	.	few	TRBJ1-6	CASSLGQPNSPLHF	TGTGCCAGCAGCTTGGGACAGCCGAATTCACCCCTCCACTTT
TRBV6-4	.	.	TRBJ2-3	CASSDRGLTDTQYF	TGTGCCAGCAGTGACAGGGGTCTCACAGATACGCAGTATTTT
TRBV9	.	few	TRBJ1-2	CASSVTSGTLNYGYTF	TGTGCCAGCAGCGTAACATCTGGGACCTTAAACTATGGCTACACCTTC
TRBV10-3	.	.	TRBJ1-5	CAIRDPGGQPQHF	TGTGCCATCAGAGACCCAGGTGGCCAGCCCCAGCATTTT
TRBV4-3	.	.	TRBJ2-5	CASSQDFKLGTQYF	TGCGCCAGCAGCCAAGATTTTAAATTAGGGACCCAGTACTTC
TRBV9	.	few	TRBJ2-7	CATPGAAISYEQYF	TGTGCCACCCCTGGAGCCGCGATCTCCTACGAGCAGTACTTC
TRBV7-2	.	few	TRBJ1-3	CASSLSGSGNTIYF	TGTGCCAGCAGCTTAAGCGGTTCTGGAAACACCATATATTTT
TRBV7-7	.	few	TRBJ2-5	CASSLSSGVLVQETQYF	TGTGCCAGCAGCTTAAGTTCCGGGGTCCTGGTTCAAGAGACCCAGTACTTC
TRBV5-1	TRBD2	.	TRBJ2-3	CASSNGTTSDTQYF	TGCGCCAGCAGCAACGGGACTACCTCTGATACGCAGTATTTT
TRBV30	TRBD1	.	TRBJ2-2	CAWRLTGGDTGELFF	TGTGCCTGGAGGCTGACAGGGGGGGACACCGGGGAGCTGTTTTTT
TRBV27	.	few	TRBJ1-3	CASSFGVPGNTIYF	TGTGCCAGCAGTTTCGGCGTTCCTGGAAACACCATATATTTT
TRBV28	.	.	TRBJ2-6	CASSLGGPGANVLTF	TGTGCCAGCAGTTTAGGGGGTCCTGGGGCCAACGTCCTGACTTTC
TRBV19	.	.	TRBJ1-1	CATITVGASEAFF	TGTGCCACCATTACCGTAGGGGCATCGGAGGCTTTCTTT
TRBV2	.	.	TRBJ1-1	CASSALWGVNTEAFF	TGTGCCAGCAGTGCCCTATGGGGGGTGAACACTGAAGCTTTCTTT
TRBV2	.	.	TRBJ2-5	CASRGVPGLKYF	TGTGCCAGCAGAGGGGTACCGGGTCTAAAGTACTTC
TRBV2	.	few	TRBJ1-6	CASSQSYSGTAFSPLHF	TGTGCCAGCAGTCAGTCGTATTCCGGGACGGCCTTCTCACCCCTCCACTTT
TRBV30	.	few	TRBJ1-1	CAWSWGIDTEAFF	TGTGCCTGGAGTTGGGGAATCGACACTGAAGCTTTCTTT
TRBV4-2	.	.	TRBJ2-3	CASSQEFWTHTPDTQYF	TGTGCCAGCAGCCAAGAATTTTGGACACACACCCCAGATACGCAGTATTTT
TRBV6-5	.	once	TRBJ1-5	CASNSQGIGNQPQHF	TGTGCCAGCAACAGCCAGGGGATAGGGAATCAGCCCCAGCATTTT
TRBV9	TRBD1	.	TRBJ2-1	CASSVPLPDRGANEQFF	TGTGCCAGCAGCGTACCACTTCCGGACAGGGGGGCCAATGAGCAGTTCTTC
TRBV7-9	TRBD2	.	TRBJ2-3	CASSSTSGYTDTQYF	TGTGCCAGCAGCTCGACTAGCGGGTACACAGATACGCAGTATTTT
TRBV11-2	.	few	TRBJ1-2	CASSVRVDGYTF	TGTGCCAGCAGCGTCAGGGTGGATGGCTACACCTTC
TRBV19	.	.	TRBJ2-7	CASRSAGWAYEQYF	TGTGCCAGTAGATCTGCAGGGTGGGCCTACGAGCAGTACTTC
TRBV5-1	.	few	TRBJ1-2	CASSLAQGLPGYTF	TGCGCCAGCAGCTTGGCGCAGGGGCTGCCCGGCTACACCTTC
TRBV14	.	few	TRBJ1-1	CASSLPTGNTEAFF	TGTGCCAGCAGCCTCCCCACAGGGAACACTGAAGCTTTCTTT
TRBV7-2	TRBD2	few	TRBJ2-3	CASSKSGGLTDTQYF	TGTGCCAGCAGCAAAAGCGGGGGGCTCACAGATACGCAGTATTTT
TRBV6-6	TRBD2	.	TRBJ2-1	CASSRTSNRNEQFF	TGTGCCAGCAGTAGGACTAGCAATCGCAATGAGCAGTTCTTC
TRBV18	.	.	TRBJ2-3	CASSPGRGTDTQYF	TGTGCCAGCTCACCCGGCAGGGGCACAGATACGCAGTATTTT
TRBV5-1	.	few	TRBJ1-2	CASSLLAAGNYGYTF	TGCGCCAGCAGCTTGTTAGCCGCAGGGAACTATGGCTACACCTTC
TRBV18	.	few	TRBJ2-4	CASSGGFGKNIQYF	TGTGCCAGCTCAGGGGGCTTCGGCAAAAACATTCAGTACTTC
TRBV7-3	.	few	TRBJ2-5	CASGQETQYF	TGTGCCAGCGGCCAAGAGACCCAGTACTTC
TRBV15	TRBD2	few	TRBJ2-2	CATSGGLAGGNTGELFF	TGTGCCACCAGCGGGGGACTAGCGGGAGGAAATACCGGGGAGCTGTTTTTT
TRBV28	.	.	TRBJ2-1	CASSSARDYNEQFF	TGTGCCAGCAGTTCAGCCCGGGACTACAATGAGCAGTTCTTC
TRBV9	TRBD2	.	TRBJ2-3	CASSPRGTSGSTDTQYF	TGTGCCAGCAGCCCGAGGGGGACTAGCGGGAGCACAGATACGCAGTATTTT
TRBV15	.	few	TRBJ1-6	CATSRDLVENSPLHF	TGTGCCACCAGCAGAGATTTGGTAGAGAATTCACCCCTCCACTTT
TRBV30	.	few	TRBJ2-1	CAWRGDLLSINEQFF	TGTGCCTGGAGGGGGGACTTATTAAGCATCAATGAGCAGTTCTTC
TRBV4-1	.	.	TRBJ2-6	CASSSEGSGANVLTF	TGCGCCAGCAGCTCAGAAGGTTCCGGGGCCAACGTCCTGACTTTC
TRBV7-9	TRBD1	.	TRBJ2-1	CASSGSGFRGQDEQFF	TGTGCCAGCAGCGGGAGCGGGTTCAGGGGGCAGGATGAGCAGTTCTTC
TRBV6-5	TRBD1	.	TRBJ1-2	CASSYQGAHGYTF	TGTGCCAGCAGTTACCAGGGGGCACATGGCTACACCTTC
TRBV5-1	TRBD1	few	TRBJ1-2	CASSLYTDRARGYTF	TGCGCCAGCAGCTTGTATACCGACAGGGCGCGTGGCTACACCTTC
TRBV10-3	.	few	TRBJ1-5	CAISESSGGSQPQHF	TGTGCCATCAGTGAGTCGTCGGGGGGAAGTCAGCCCCAGCATTTT
TRBV10-3	.	.	TRBJ2-7	CAISDRGRDYEQYF	TGTGCCATCAGTGACAGGGGAAGGGACTACGAGCAGTACTTC
TRBV7-2	.	few	TRBJ2-1	CASSLPPSYNEQFF	TGTGCCAGCAGCTTACCCCCTTCCTACAATGAGCAGTTCTTC
TRBV28	.	few	TRBJ2-7	CASTSLGRRLFQYF	TGTGCCAGCACCTCACTAGGTCGCAGGTTGTTCCAGTACTTC
TRBV19	.	.	TRBJ2-3	CASSIGGYTADTQYF	TGTGCCAGTAGTATTGGAGGGTATACGGCAGATACGCAGTATTTT
TRBV4-3	.	few	TRBJ1-5	CASSQETGPQPQHF	TGCGCCAGCAGCCAAGAGACAGGTCCCCAGCCCCAGCATTTT
TRBV6-6	.	.	TRBJ1-4	CASSPFSRSNEKLFF	TGTGCCAGCAGTCCCTTTTCCAGGAGTAATGAAAAACTGTTTTTT
TRBV7-2	TRBD1	.	TRBJ2-2	CASSRRTGANTGELFF	TGTGCCAGCAGCCGACGGACAGGGGCGAACACCGGGGAGCTGTTTTTT
TRBV7-9	.	.	TRBJ2-7	CASSRTTDRPSYEQYF	TGTGCCAGCAGCCGGACCACAGACAGACCCTCCTACGAGCAGTACTTC
TRBV5-4	.	few	TRBJ2-3	CARIRTLILTDTQYF	TGTGCCAGAATACGGACCCTTATCCTCACAGATACGCAGTATTTT
TRBV5-6	.	few	TRBJ1-2	CASSLGTVYGYTF	TGTGCCAGCAGCTTGGGGACAGTCTATGGCTACACCTTC
TRBV4-2	TRBD1	few	TRBJ2-7	CASSQDRPGGREQYF	TGTGCCAGCAGCCAAGATAGACCAGGGGGACGCGAGCAGTACTTC
TRBV6-6	.	.	TRBJ1-5	CASSSPGHRNQPQHF	TGTGCCAGCAGCTCGCCGGGACATCGCAATCAGCCCCAGCATTTT